This T cell receptor beta chain originates from a study of blood T cell repertoires in COVID-19. Study background: T cells, B-cell-depleted T cells, or PBMCs supplied cDNA or gDNA.

This clone was picked up a small number of times. In the original processing: Nucleated cell number was recorded as an estimate derived from reference gene primer amplification. Libraries were prepared by immunoSEQ multiplex PCR; TCRdb keeps only in-frame clonotypes and omits some of them. That table furnishes V, J and clone size, whereas the DNA furnished D and trimming. The sample yields about 340,000 clones, around 83% seen once. The material sequenced was peripheral blood. The TCR sequence derives from a young man with active or convalescent COVID-19.

In nucleotides, the CDR3 is TGTGCCAGTAGTATGGGGACAGTCTATGGCTACACCTTC. This sequence encodes CASSMGTVYGYTF. The rearrangement joins TRBV19 to TRBJ1-2; 7 positions match TRBD1. The V segment lost 3 bases and the J segment 4 bases; nucleotides outside the gene matches: 2. The CDR3 is 13 amino acids. Germline V gives CDR1 LNHDA, CDR2 SQIVND (reference sequence).